This T cell receptor (beta chain) was identified in a study of shared clonotypes between healthy human individuals. The CDR3 length is 16 residues. Germline CDR1 is SEHNR and CDR2 is FQNEAQ (reference sequence). Trimming removed 8 bases at V and 0 bases at J, with 17 bases between. Each PCR replicate from the sorted subsets contained 150 to 200 ng DNA, which is some 31,000 T cell genomes. Assay used: immunoSEQ multiplex PCR; TCRdb lists only in-frame clones, some missing. The data hold approximately 640,000 clones, with about 90% observed a single time. This chain links TRBV7-9 with TRBJ2-1; D gene ambiguous. Specimen: memory CD8+ T cells from PBMCs. As for subset: CD45RO+ cells pooled with CCR7-negative TemRA cells. This clonotype was obtained from a man aged 18 to 30 in good health. Some clones in this sample may be carry-over from other donors' samples. CDR3 protein: CASDTDQTSSYNEQFF. Written as DNA, the CDR3 is TGTGCCAGCGACACGGATCAGACGAGCTCCTACAATGAGCAGTTCTTC.